This T cell receptor (beta chain) was captured by sequencing in a study of Ad26.COV2.S vaccination and SARS-CoV-2 variants. Overall study context: Of the COV1001 trial arms, the Ad26.COV2.S arm included the donor. Intramuscularly, Ad26.COV2.S was given either once or twice, 56 days apart. Findings and limits, study-wide: Placebo recipients trailed vaccine recipients in spike-specific TCR breadth.

With respect to this clone: Its antigen is undetermined.

The repertoire was sequenced with immunoSEQ multiplex PCR; TCRdb's copy has only in-frame clones and lacks some. The table records about 680,000 clones, around 92% of them present only once. Trimming took 5 bases from V and 2 from J; bases not matched to a gene: 4. Germline V gene sequence: CDR1 SGHDN, CDR2 FVKESK. The CDR3 extends over 14 amino acids. As to treatment: 15 to 20 received Ad26.COV2.S at low or high dose, single or two shots; several received placebo; per-sample allocation not given. Vaccine and placebo recipients were sampled on day 63 after the first injection. This sequence joins TRBV14 and TRBJ2-7, with 9 positions matching TRBD2. Sequencing used peripheral blood, obtained in a trial of Ad26.COV2.S vaccine versus placebo. The clonotype comes from a person between 18 and 65 years old who received the Ad26.COV2.S COVID-19 vaccine or a placebo. CDR3 loop: CASSSSGGTYEQYF. In DNA, the CDR3 is TGTGCCAGCAGCTCGAGCGGGGGGACCTACGAGCAGTACTTC.